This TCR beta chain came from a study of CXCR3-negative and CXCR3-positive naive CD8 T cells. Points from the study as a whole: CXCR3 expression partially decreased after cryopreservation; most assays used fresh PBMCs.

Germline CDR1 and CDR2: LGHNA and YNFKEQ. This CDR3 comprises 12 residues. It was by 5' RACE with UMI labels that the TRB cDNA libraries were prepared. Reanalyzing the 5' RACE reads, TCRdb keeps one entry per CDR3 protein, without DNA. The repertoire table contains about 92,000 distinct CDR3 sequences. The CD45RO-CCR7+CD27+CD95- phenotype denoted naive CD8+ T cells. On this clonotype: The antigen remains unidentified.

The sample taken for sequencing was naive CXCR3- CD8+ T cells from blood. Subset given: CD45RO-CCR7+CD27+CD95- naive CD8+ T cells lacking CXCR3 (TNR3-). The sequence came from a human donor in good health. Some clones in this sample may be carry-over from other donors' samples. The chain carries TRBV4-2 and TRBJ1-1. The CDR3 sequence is CASSQEYTEAFF.